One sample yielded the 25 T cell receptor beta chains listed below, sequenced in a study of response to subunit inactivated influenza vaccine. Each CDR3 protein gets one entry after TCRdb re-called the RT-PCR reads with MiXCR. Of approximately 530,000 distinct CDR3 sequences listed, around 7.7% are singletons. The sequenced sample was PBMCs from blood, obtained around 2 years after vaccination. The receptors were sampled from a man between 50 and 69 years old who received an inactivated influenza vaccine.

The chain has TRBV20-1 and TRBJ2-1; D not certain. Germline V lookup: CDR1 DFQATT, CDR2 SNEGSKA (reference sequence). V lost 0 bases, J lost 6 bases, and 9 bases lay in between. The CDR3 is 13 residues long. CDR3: CSARESPGNEQFF. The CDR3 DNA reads TGCAGTGCTAGAGAGAGTCCGGGCAATGAGCAGTTCTTC.

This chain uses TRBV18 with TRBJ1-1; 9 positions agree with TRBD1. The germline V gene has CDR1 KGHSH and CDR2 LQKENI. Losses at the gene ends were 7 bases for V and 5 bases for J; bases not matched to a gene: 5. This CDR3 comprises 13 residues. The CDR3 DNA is TGTGCCAGCTACCGGGACAGGGATACTGAAGCTTTCTTT. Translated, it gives CASYRDRDTEAFF. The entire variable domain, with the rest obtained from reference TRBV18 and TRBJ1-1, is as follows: NAGVMQNPRHLVRRRGQEARLRCSPMKGHSHVYWYRQLPEEGLKFMVYLQKENIIDESGMPKERFSAEFPKEGPSILRIQQVVRGDSAAYFCASYRDRDTEAFFGQGTRLTVV.

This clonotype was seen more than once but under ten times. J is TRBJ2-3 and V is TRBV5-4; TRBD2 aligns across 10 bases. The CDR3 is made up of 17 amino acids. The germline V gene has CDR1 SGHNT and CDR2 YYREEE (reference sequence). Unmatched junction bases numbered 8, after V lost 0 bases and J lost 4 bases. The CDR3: CASSLAAGGRSPDTQYF. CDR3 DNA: TGTGCCAGCAGCTTGGCAGCGGGGGGGCGCTCCCCAGATACGCAGTATTTT.

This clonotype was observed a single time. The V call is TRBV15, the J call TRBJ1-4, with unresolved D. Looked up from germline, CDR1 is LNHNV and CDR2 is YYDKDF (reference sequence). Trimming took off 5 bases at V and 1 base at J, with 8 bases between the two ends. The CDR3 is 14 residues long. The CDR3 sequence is CATSGSRTNEKLFF. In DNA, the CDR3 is TGTGCCACCAGCGGGAGCCGAACTAATGAAAAACTGTTTTTT.

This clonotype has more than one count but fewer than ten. CDR3 residues: CATSDSRSDEKLFF. As DNA, the CDR3 is TGTGCCACCAGTGATTCTAGGTCAGATGAAAAACTGTTTTTT. V and J are TRBV24-1 and TRBJ1-4; D is unclear. This CDR3 comprises 14 residues. Trimming pared 2 bases from V and 6 bases from J, leaving 9 bases between. Germline V gives CDR1 KGHDR, CDR2 SFDVKD.

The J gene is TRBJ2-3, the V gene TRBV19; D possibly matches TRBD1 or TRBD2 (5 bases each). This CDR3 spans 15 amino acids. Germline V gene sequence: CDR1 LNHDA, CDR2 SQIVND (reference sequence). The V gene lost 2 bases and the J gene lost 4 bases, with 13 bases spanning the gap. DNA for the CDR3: TGTGCCAGTAGTATAATCGGGACGGTGGCAGATACGCAGTATTTT. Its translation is CASSIIGTVADTQYF.

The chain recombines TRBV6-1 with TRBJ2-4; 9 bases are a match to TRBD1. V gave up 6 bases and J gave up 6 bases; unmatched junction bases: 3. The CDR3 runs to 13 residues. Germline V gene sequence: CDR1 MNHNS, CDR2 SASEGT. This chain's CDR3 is CASRGTGINIQYF. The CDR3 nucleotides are TGTGCCAGCAGGGGGACAGGGATAAACATTCAGTACTTC.

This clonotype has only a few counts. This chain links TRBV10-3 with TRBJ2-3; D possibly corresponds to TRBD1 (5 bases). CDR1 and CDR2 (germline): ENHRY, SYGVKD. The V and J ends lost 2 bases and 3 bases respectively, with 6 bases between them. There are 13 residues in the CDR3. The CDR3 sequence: CAISEGATDTQYF. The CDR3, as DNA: TGTGCCATCAGTGAGGGGGCTACAGATACGCAGTATTTT.

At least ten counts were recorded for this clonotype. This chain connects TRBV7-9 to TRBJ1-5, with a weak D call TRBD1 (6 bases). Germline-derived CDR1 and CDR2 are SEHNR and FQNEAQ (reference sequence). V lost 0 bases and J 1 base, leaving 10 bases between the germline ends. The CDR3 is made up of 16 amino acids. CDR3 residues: CASSLATGLSNQPQHF. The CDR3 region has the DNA TGTGCCAGCAGCTTAGCGACAGGTCTGAGCAATCAGCCCCAGCATTTT.

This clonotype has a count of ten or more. The CDR3: CASRRTSSNTGELFF. CDR3 DNA: TGTGCCAGCAGACGGACATCCTCGAACACCGGGGAGCTGTTTTTT. The chain is built from TRBV3-1 and TRBJ2-2, with D perhaps matching TRBD1 (5 bases). The CDR3 contains 15 residues. The V and J ends lost 6 bases and 0 bases respectively, with 11 bases between them. Looked up from germline, CDR1 is LGHDT and CDR2 is YNNKEL (reference sequence).

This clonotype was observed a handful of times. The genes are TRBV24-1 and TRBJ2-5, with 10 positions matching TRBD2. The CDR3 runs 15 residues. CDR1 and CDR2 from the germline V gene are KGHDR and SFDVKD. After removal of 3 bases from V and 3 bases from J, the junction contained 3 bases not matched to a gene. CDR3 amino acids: CATSDTSGAKETQYF. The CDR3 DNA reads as TGTGCCACCAGTGATACTAGCGGGGCAAAAGAGACCCAGTACTTC.

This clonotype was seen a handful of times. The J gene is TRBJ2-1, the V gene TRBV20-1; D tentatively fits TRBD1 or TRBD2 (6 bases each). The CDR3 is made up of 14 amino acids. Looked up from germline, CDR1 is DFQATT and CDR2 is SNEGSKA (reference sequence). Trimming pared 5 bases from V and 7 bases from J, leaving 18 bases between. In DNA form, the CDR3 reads TGCAGTGCTCCTCTGCCGGGGGCCCCAAATGAGCAGTTCTTC. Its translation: CSAPLPGAPNEQFF.

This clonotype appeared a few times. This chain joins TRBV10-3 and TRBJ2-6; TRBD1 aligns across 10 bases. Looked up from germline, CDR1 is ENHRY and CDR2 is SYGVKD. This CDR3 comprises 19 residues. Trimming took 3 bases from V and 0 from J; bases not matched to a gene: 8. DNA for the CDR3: TGTGCCATCAGTGACCTCCGGGACAGGGGCATCTCTGGGGCCAACGTCCTGACTTTC. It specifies CAISDLRDRGISGANVLTF.

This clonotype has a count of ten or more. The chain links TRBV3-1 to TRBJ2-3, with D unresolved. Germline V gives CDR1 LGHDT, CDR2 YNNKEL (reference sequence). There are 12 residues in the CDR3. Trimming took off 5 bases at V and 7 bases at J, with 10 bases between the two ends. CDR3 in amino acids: CASSSTTNTQYF. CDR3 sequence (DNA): TGTGCCAGCAGCTCTACGACAAATACGCAGTATTTT.

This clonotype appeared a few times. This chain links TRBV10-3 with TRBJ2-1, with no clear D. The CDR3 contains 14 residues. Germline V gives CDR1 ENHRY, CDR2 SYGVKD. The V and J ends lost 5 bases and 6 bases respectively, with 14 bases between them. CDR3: CAISLRGRGNEQFF. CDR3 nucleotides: TGTGCCATCAGTCTACGTGGAAGAGGCAATGAGCAGTTCTTC.

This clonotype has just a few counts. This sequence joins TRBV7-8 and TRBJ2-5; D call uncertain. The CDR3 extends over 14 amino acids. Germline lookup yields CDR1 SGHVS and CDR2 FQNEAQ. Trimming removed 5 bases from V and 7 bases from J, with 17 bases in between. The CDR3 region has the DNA TGTGCCAGCAGCCCCTCCGTGGCCTCCGGGACCCAGTACTTC. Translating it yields CASSPSVASGTQYF.

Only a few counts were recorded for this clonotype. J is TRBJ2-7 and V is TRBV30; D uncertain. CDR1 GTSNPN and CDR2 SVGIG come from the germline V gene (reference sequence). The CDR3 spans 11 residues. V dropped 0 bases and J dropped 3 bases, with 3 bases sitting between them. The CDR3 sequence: CAWSVLYEQYF. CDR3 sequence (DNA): TGTGCCTGGAGTGTACTCTACGAGCAGTACTTC.

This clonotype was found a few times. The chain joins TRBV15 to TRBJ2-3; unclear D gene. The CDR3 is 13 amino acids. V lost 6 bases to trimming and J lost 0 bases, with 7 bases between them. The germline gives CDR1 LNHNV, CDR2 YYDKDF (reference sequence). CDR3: CATSHQSTDTQYF. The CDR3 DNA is TGTGCCACCAGTCATCAAAGCACAGATACGCAGTATTTT. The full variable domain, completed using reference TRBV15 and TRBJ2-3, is DAMVIQNPRYQVTQFGKPVTLSCSQTLNHNVMYWYQQKSSQAPKLLFHYYDKDFNNEADTPDNFQSRRPNTSFCFLDIRSPGLGDTAMYLCATSHQSTDTQYFGPGTRLTVL.

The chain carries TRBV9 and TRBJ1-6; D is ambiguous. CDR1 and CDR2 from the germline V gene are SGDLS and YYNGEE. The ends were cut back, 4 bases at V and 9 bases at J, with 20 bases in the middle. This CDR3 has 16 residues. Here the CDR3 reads CASSTSRKYKGSPLHF. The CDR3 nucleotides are TGTGCCAGCAGCACGAGCAGAAAATACAAGGGTTCACCCCTCCACTTT.

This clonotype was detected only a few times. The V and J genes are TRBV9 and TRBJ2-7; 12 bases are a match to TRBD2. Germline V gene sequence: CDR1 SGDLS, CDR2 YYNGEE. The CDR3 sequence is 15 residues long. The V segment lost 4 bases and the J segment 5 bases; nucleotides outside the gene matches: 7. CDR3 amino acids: CASSPSSGRAHEQYF. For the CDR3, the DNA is TGTGCCAGCAGCCCTTCTAGCGGGAGGGCCCACGAGCAGTACTTC.

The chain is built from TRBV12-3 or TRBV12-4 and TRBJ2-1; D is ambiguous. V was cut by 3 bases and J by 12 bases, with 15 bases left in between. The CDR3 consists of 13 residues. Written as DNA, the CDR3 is TGTGCCAGCAGTTTCCCTGGGCCCGGAAGGCAGTTCTTC. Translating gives CASSFPGPGRQFF.

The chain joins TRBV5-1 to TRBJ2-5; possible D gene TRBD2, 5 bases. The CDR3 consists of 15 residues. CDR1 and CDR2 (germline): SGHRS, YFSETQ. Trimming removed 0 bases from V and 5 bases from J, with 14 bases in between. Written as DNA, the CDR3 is TGCGCCAGCAGCTTGGGCTCAAGGGAGCGGGAGACCCAGTACTTC. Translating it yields CASSLGSRERETQYF.

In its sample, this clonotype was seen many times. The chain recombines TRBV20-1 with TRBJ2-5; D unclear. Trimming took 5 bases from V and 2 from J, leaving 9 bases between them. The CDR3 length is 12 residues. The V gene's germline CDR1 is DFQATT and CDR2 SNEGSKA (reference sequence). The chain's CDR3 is CSAPYLQETQYF. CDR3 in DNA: TGCAGTGCTCCCTACCTACAAGAGACCCAGTACTTC.

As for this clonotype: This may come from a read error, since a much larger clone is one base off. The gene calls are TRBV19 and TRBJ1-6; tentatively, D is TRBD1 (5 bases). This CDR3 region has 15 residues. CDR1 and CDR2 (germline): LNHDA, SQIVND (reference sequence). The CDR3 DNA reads TGTGCCGGTAGTATAAGAGGGGCGCGGAATTCACCCCTCCACTTT. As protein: CAGSIRGARNSPLHF. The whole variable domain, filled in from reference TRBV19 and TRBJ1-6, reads DGGITQSPKYLFRKEGQNVTLSCEQNLNHDAMYWYRQDPGQGLRLIYYSQIVNDFQKGDIAEGYSVSREKKESFPLTVTSAQKNPTAFYLCAGSIRGARNSPLHFGNGTRLTVT.

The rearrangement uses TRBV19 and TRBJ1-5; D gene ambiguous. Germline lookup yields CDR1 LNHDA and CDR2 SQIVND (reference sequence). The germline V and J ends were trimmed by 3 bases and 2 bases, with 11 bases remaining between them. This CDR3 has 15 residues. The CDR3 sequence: CASSMGSSGNQPQHF. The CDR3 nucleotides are TGTGCCAGTAGTATGGGCTCAAGTGGCAATCAGCCCCAGCATTTT.